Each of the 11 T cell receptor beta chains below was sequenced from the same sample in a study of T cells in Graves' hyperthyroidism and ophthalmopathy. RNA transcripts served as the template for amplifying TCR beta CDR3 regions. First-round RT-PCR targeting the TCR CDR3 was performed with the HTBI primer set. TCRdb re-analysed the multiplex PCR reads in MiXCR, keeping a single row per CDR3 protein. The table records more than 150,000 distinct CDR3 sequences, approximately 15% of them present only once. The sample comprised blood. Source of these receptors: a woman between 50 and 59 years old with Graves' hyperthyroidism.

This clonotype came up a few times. The CDR3 sequence: CASSYFIPSGAFKSYEQYF. CDR3 DNA: TGTGCCAGCAGTTACTTTATTCCTAGCGGGGCTTTCAAATCCTACGAGCAGTACTTC. The chain has TRBV6-2 or TRBV6-3 and TRBJ2-7; 9 bases map to TRBD2. The junction had 14 bases not matched to a gene; V was cut back by 1 base and J by 1 base. The CDR3 contains 19 residues. CDR1 is MNHEY and CDR2 is SVGEGT in the germline V gene.

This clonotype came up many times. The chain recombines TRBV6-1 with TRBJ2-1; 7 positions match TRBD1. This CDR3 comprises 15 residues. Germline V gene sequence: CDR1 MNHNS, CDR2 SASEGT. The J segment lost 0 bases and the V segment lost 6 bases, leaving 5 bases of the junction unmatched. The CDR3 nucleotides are TGTGCCAGCAGGATGGACAGGAGCTCCTACAATGAGCAGTTCTTC. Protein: CASRMDRSSYNEQFF.

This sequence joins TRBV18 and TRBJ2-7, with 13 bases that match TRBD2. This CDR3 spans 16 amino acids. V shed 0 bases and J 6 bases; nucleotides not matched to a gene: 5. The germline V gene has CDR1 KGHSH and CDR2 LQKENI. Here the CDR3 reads CASSPPRLAGGGEQYF. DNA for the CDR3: TGTGCCAGCTCACCACCTCGACTAGCGGGGGGTGGCGAGCAGTACTTC.

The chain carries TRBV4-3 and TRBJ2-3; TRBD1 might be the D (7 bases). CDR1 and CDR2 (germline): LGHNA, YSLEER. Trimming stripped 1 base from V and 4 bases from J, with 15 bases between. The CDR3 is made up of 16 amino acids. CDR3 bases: TGCGCCAGCAGCCAAGCCCGGAGGGGGCTATCAGATACGCAGTATTTT. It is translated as CASSQARRGLSDTQYF.

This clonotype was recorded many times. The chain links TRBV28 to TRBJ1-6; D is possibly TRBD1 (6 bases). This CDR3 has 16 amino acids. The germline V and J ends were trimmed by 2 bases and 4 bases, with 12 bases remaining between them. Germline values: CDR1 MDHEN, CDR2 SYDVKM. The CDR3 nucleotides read TGTGCCAGCAGTTTAGTAACAGGGAATTATAATTCACCCCTCCACTTT. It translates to CASSLVTGNYNSPLHF.

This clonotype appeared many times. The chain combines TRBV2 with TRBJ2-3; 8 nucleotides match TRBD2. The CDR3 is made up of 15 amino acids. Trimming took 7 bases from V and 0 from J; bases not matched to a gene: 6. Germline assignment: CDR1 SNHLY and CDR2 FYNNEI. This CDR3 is CASMDSGGSTDTQYF. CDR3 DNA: TGTGCCAGCATGGACAGCGGGGGTAGCACAGATACGCAGTATTTT.

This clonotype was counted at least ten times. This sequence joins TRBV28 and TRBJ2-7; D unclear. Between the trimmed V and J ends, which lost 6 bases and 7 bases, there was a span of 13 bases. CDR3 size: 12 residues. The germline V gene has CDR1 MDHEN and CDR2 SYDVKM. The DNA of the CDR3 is TGTGCCAGCAGCTACGTCGACAAGGAGCAGTACTTC. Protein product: CASSYVDKEQYF.

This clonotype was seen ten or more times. The CDR3 reads CASSLRTGASVDTQYF. The DNA for the CDR3 is TGTGCCAGTAGTCTCCGGACAGGCGCATCGGTGGATACGCAGTATTTT. The rearrangement links TRBV19 to TRBJ2-3; 7 nucleotides line up with TRBD1. In germline, CDR1 is LNHDA, CDR2 SQIVND (reference sequence). With 5 bases clipped from V and 6 bases from J, the junction kept 14 bases outside the gene matches. This CDR3 has 16 amino acids.

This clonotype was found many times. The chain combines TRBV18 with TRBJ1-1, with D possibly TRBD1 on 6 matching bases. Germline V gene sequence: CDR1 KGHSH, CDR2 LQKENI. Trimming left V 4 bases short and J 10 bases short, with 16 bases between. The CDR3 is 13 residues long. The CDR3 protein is CASSLQDGRGAFF. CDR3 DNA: TGTGCCAGCTCACTTCAAGATGGCAGGGGAGCTTTCTTT.

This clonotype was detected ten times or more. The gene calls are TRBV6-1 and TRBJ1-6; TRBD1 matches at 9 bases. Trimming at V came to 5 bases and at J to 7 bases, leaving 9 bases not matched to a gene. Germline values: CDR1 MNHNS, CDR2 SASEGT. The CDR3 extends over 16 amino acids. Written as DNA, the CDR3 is TGTGCCAGCAGTTATGGCGCTGGGACAGGGAATTCACCCCTCCACTTT. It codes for CASSYGAGTGNSPLHF.

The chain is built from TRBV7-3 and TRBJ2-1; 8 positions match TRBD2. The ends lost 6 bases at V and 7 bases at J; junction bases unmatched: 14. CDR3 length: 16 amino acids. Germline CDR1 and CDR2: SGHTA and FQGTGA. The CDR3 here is CASRSIPLAGWNEQFF. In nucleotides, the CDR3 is TGTGCCAGCAGATCCATCCCCCTAGCGGGTTGGAATGAGCAGTTCTTC.